This T cell receptor (beta chain) was identified during a study of blood T cell repertoires in COVID-19. This CDR3 comprises 13 residues. Germline loops: CDR1 SGHTA, CDR2 FQGTGA. The V end was cut by 2 bases, the J end by 2 bases, with 6 bases between. Participants' reported clinical history set cohort assignment. In the study's own analysis: Scientists estimated how many nucleated cells there were by amplifying reference gene primers. Using immunoSEQ multiplex PCR, the repertoire was profiled, and TCRdb retains in-frame clones only, with some absent. The V and J calls and the clone size are those of that table, but D and trimming were determined from the DNA. There are around 280,000 clones in the sample; nearly 90% occur only once, and roughly 1.6% lies in the top ten.

This TCR came from a woman aged 18-29 years with acute COVID-19. Sequenced sample: PBMCs or T cells enriched from blood (not recorded which). The rearrangement uses TRBV7-3 and TRBJ2-5; D not certain. In nucleotides, the CDR3 is TGTGCCAGCAGCTTAGTGGCTCAAGAGACCCAGTACTTC. This encodes CASSLVAQETQYF.